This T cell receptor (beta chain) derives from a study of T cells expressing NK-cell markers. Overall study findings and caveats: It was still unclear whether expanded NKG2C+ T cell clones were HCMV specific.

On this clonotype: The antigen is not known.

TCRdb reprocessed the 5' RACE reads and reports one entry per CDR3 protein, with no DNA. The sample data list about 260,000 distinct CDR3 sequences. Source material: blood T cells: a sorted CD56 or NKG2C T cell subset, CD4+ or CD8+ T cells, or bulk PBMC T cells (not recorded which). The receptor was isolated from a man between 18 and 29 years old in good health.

Here the CDR3 reads CASSSRTGRSEAFF. The chain carries TRBV6-5 and TRBJ1-1; TCRdb's D gene call, TRBD1, goes unchecked for lack of DNA. CDR3 length: 14 residues. Germline V CDR1 and CDR2: MNHEY, SVGAGI.